The 9 T cell receptor beta chains below were found in one sample sequenced in a study of radiotherapy plus CTLA-4 blockade in lung cancer. Only in-frame clones appear in the TCRdb table, and some are missing; sequencing was by immunoSEQ multiplex PCR. This table has some 110,000 clones, about four fifths appearing once. The sequenced sample was peripheral blood, obtained from a patient treated with radiotherapy plus ipilimumab. Receptor source: a human donor with non-small cell lung cancer that progressed on radiotherapy plus ipilimumab. Some clones in this sample may be carry-over from other donors' samples.

The V call is TRBV5-4, the J call TRBJ2-7, with 7 positions matching TRBD2. With V trimmed by 7 bases and J by 3 bases, 7 bases remained unmatched. The germline gives CDR1 SGHNT, CDR2 YYREEE (reference sequence). CDR3 length equals 13 residues. CDR3 sequence: CASSAGRDYEQYF. CDR3 coding DNA: TGTGCCAGCTCAGCGGGGCGGGACTACGAGCAGTACTTC.

The chain recombines TRBV19 with TRBJ1-2; possibly TRBD1 for D (5 bases). The V end lost 3 bases, the J end lost 4 bases, and 15 bases lay between the germline ends. This CDR3 region has 15 residues. The germline CDR1 and CDR2 sequences are LNHDA and SQIVND (reference sequence). CDR3 amino acids: CASSIAKTGIYGYTF. The CDR3 coding sequence is TGTGCCAGTAGTATCGCGAAAACAGGAATCTATGGCTACACCTTC.

This clone was seen only once. V gene TRBV6-1 combines with J gene TRBJ2-5; 9 bases map to TRBD1. CDR1 and CDR2 from the germline V gene are MNHNS and SASEGT. This CDR3 region has 15 residues. V was clipped by 7 bases and J by 0 bases; unmatched bases: 6. As DNA, the CDR3 is TGTGCCAGCACCTCCGGACAGGGGAACCAAGAGACCCAGTACTTC. Translating it yields CASTSGQGNQETQYF.

This clone has just a few counts. The V and J genes are TRBV4-1 and TRBJ1-4; D call uncertain. This CDR3 contains 12 residues. Germline CDR1 and CDR2: MGHRA and YSYEKL. V was cut by 9 bases and J by 7 bases, with 12 bases left in between. CDR3 nucleotide sequence: TGCGCCAGAGGGTCGCGGCGTGAAAAACTGTTTTTT. This gives the protein CARGSRREKLFF.

This sequence joins TRBV28 and TRBJ2-7, with D possibly TRBD2 on 7 matching bases. Germline V gene data show CDR1 as MDHEN and CDR2 as SYDVKM. V was trimmed by 7 bases and J by 6 bases, leaving 22 bases between them. CDR3 length: 15 amino acids. As DNA, the CDR3 is TGTGCCAGCAATGGGGGGGCCCCAAGTGGGCGCGAGCAGTACTTC. Its protein is CASNGGAPSGREQYF.

A note on this clone: At one of its ends the junction is not consistent with the germline gene, which may arise from a read error. The chain carries TRBV5-1 and TRBJ2-1; 13 bases fit TRBD2. The germline V gene encodes CDR1 SGHRS and CDR2 YFSETQ. The CDR3 is 15 residues long. CDR3 region: CASTLGLAGHNEQFF. As DNA, the CDR3 is TGCGCCAGCACCTTGGGACTAGCGGGGCACAATGAGCAGTTCTTC.

The rearrangement links TRBV7-2 to TRBJ2-5; D gene ambiguous. Germline-derived CDR1 and CDR2 are SGHTA and FQGNSA. CDR3 size: 12 residues. V lost 5 bases and J lost 5, with 9 bases in between. The DNA for the CDR3 is TGTGCCAGCAGCCCGGGTTGGGAGACCCAGTACTTC. This sequence encodes CASSPGWETQYF.

The chain has TRBV4-1 and TRBJ2-7; 7 bases are shared with TRBD1. The V gene end was trimmed by 4 bases and the J gene end by 6 bases; junction bases not matched to a gene: 15. CDR3 length: 16 amino acids. Germline CDR1 is MGHRA and CDR2 is YSYEKL. CDR3 DNA: TGCGCCAGCAGCCGCCGCACAGGGGCCGACGACCCCGAGCAGTACTTC. Its protein is CASSRRTGADDPEQYF.

The CDR3 protein is CASNRRGEGYTF. CDR3 nucleotides: TGCGCCAGCAACCGCAGGGGCGAGGGCTACACCTTC. The J gene is TRBJ1-2, the V gene TRBV10-1; perhaps TRBD1 as D (6 bases). The germline gives CDR1 WNHNN, CDR2 SYGVQD (reference sequence). This CDR3 has 12 amino acids. Trimming took off 7 bases at V and 8 bases at J, with 14 bases between the two ends.